This section outlines one TCR beta chain sequence together with its context. Participants, about 18 to 89 years old, spanned about two dozen US areas. The entry originates in a study of blood T cell repertoires in COVID-19. Looking at the study overall: PBMCs, B-cell-depleted T cells, or T cells provided the cDNA or gDNA that made up the material.

Per the study methods: Nucleated cell number was recorded as an estimate derived from reference gene primer amplification. Only in-frame clones appear in the TCRdb table, and some are missing; sequencing was by immunoSEQ multiplex PCR. The D gene and trimming were derived from the DNA, and the V and J assignments and clone size from that table. The sample holds more than 150,000 clones, about 85% seen once. Trimming took 2 bases from V and 2 from J; bases not matched to a gene: 1. Germline V gene data show CDR1 as SEHNR and CDR2 as FQNEAQ (reference sequence). This CDR3 has 15 amino acids. This TCR came from a woman aged 25 to 39 who had recovered from COVID-19. V usage is TRBV7-9 and J usage is TRBJ2-7; TRBD2 agrees at 12 bases. Source material: PBMCs or T cells enriched from blood (not recorded which). CDR3 region: CASSLTSGGTYEQYF. The CDR3 DNA sequence: TGTGCCAGCAGCTTAACTAGCGGGGGGACCTACGAGCAGTACTTC.